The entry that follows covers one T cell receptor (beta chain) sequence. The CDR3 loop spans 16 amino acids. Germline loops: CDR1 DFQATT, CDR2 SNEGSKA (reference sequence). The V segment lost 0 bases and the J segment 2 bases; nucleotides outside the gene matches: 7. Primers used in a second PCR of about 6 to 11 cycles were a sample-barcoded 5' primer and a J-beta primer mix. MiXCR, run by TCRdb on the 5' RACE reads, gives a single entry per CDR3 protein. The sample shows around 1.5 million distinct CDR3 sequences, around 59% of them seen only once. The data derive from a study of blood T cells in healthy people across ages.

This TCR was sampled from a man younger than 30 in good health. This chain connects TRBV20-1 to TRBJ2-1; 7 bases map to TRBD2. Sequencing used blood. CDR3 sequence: CSARDGGGGAYNEQFF. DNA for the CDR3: TGCAGTGCTAGAGATGGCGGCGGGGGAGCCTACAATGAGCAGTTCTTC.